This TCR beta chain comes out of a study of control samples from healthy donors and cancer patients. Here immunoSEQ multiplex PCR was the method, and the copy in TCRdb shows in-frame clones only, minus some. The sample yields 110,000 or so clones, roughly nine tenths seen once. The CDR3 runs to 13 residues. V was clipped by 6 bases and J by 8 bases, with 16 bases between them. Germline V gene data show CDR1 as LNHDA and CDR2 as SQIVND (reference sequence). The genes are TRBV19 and TRBJ1-2; the D gene is possibly TRBD1 (6 bases). The source is a man in his fifties in good health. Sequencing was carried out using blood. The CDR3 DNA sequence: TGTGCCAGTAGGGACAGCCAAACTACCGGCTACACCTTC. Its protein is CASRDSQTTGYTF.